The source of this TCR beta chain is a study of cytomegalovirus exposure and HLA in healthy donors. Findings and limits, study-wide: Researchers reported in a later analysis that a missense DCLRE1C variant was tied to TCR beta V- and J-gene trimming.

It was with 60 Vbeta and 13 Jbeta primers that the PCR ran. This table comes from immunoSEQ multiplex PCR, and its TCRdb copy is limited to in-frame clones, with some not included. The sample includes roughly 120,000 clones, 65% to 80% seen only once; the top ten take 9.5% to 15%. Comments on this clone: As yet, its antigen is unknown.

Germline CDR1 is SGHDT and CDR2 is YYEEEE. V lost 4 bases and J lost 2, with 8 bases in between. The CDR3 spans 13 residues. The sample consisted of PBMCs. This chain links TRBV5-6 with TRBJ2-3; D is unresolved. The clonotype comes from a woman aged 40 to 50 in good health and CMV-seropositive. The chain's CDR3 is CASSLPSTDTQYF. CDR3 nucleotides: TGTGCCAGCAGCCTTCCTTCCACAGATACGCAGTATTTT.